The T cell receptor (beta chain) described here comes from a study of blood T cell repertoires in COVID-19. CDR1 is LNHDA, CDR2 SQIVND, per germline (reference sequence). Trimming removed 4 bases from V and 5 bases from J, with 23 bases in between. The CDR3 totals 17 residues. The repertoire was sequenced with immunoSEQ multiplex PCR; TCRdb's copy has only in-frame clones and lacks some. Of approximately 330,000 clones in the sample, approximately 90% were seen once. Sequencing was done on a sample of peripheral blood. The chain joins TRBV19 to TRBJ1-2, with D tentatively TRBD1 (6 bases). The clonotype originates from a man aged 25-45 years with COVID-19, enrolled during active disease. CDR3 DNA: TGTGCCAGTAGTACCTACTTTCGGGGGGGCCAATATTATGGCTACACCTTC. It specifies CASSTYFRGGQYYGYTF.